This T cell receptor beta chain was recovered during a study of neoadjuvant anti-PD-1 for oral cavity cancer. Study context: Nivolumab at 3 mg/kg was mostly given biweekly, three to four doses, pre-surgery.

About this clone itself: Its specificity is not known.

Germline loops: CDR1 MNHEY, CDR2 SVGAGI. V shed 6 bases and J 2 bases; nucleotides not matched to a gene: 3. The CDR3 has 14 amino acids. Measured with immunoSEQ multiplex PCR; TCRdb has only the in-frame clones, and not every one. The profile shows 12,000 to 15,000 clones, about two thirds of them singletons. General study results and limits: With three patients per group, TCR findings need larger cohorts.

The chain is built from TRBV6-5 and TRBJ2-7; 11 nucleotides align to TRBD1. This TCR was sampled from a person between 35 and 79 years old with oral cavity squamous cell carcinoma. This material consisted of PBMCs, taken before nivolumab (anti-PD-1) treatment. The CDR3 DNA sequence: TGTGCCAGCAGAAAGGGACAGGGGGCCTACGAGCAGTACTTC. It codes for CASRKGQGAYEQYF.